This T cell receptor beta chain came from a study of blood T cell repertoires in COVID-19. Overall study: Donors in the United States, Italy and Spain gave samples during acute or convalescent COVID-19.

Germline values: CDR1 SGHTA, CDR2 FQGNSA. The V end was cut by 1 base, the J end by 5 bases, with 8 bases between. The CDR3 consists of 13 residues. Produced via immunoSEQ multiplex PCR; TCRdb's table is partial and in-frame only. The sample has about 170,000 clones; over 80% are singletons. The receptor comes from an elderly woman with COVID-19, enrolled during active disease. This chain joins TRBV7-2 and TRBJ2-5; the D is unclear. The sequencing sample was made of peripheral blood. The CDR3 protein is CASSLGSAETQYF. The CDR3 nucleotides read TGTGCCAGCAGCTTAGGTTCAGCGGAGACCCAGTACTTC.